Listed here is a single T cell receptor (beta chain). Its antigen is still unknown. The draw for each donor consisted of a single 2.5 ml blood sample. This sample was included in a study of monozygotic twins with inflammatory bowel disease. Study outcomes and limitations: Patients with IBD had less TCRbeta diversity (inverse Simpson) than their healthy co-twins.

The CDR3 consists of 16 residues. Germline V gene data show CDR1 as MNHEY and CDR2 as SVGEGT. Reprocessing the 5' RACE reads, TCRdb reports a single entry for every CDR3 protein and omits DNA. This listing includes more than 350,000 distinct CDR3 sequences. The sample was blood. The genes are TRBV6-2 or TRBV6-3 and TRBJ2-7; checking the TCRdb D call of TRBD1 is not possible without DNA. The clonotype was recovered from a human donor with ulcerative colitis or Crohn's disease, or a healthy co-twin of an affected twin (not recorded which). CDR3: CASSYSRQAVSYEQYF.